The text below deals with one TCR beta chain. The antigen is unknown. This sample was included in a study of cytomegalovirus exposure and HLA in healthy donors. General observations from the study: In the 120 validation repertoires, a later analysis found that first-cohort TCR clusters tended to co-occur.

Some clones are missing from TCRdb's copy, which holds only in-frame ones; the method was immunoSEQ multiplex PCR. The sample lists some 56,000 clones, more than 80% occurring once. The germline V gene has CDR1 SGDLS and CDR2 YYNGEE. The CDR3 covers 16 residues. With 0 bases clipped from V and 3 bases from J, the junction kept 8 bases outside the gene matches. These donors were members of the roughly 120-subject validation cohort, a group separate from the approximately 670-subject first cohort. The chain carries TRBV9 and TRBJ2-7, with 8 nucleotides matching TRBD1. This clonotype was sampled from a man younger than 30 in good health and CMV-seronegative. Material: PBMCs. The DNA for the CDR3 is TGTGCCAGCAGCGTAGGAACGGGGACAGGAGGCTACGAGCAGTACTTC. Its translation: CASSVGTGTGGYEQYF.